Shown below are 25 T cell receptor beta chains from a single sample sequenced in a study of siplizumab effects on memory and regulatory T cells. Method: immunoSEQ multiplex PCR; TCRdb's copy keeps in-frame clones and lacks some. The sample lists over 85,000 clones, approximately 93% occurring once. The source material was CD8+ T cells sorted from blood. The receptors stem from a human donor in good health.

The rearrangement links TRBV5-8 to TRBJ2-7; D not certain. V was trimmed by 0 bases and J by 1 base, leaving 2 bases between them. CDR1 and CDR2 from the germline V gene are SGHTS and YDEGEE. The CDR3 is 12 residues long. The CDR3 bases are TGTGCCAGCAGCTTGGTTTCCTACGAGCAGTACTTC. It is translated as CASSLVSYEQYF. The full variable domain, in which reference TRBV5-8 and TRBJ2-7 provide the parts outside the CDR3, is EAGVTQSPTHLIKTRGQQATLRCSPISGHTSVYWYQQALGLGLQFLLWYDEGEERNRGNFPPRFSGRQFPNYSSELNVNALELEDSALYLCASSLVSYEQYFGPGTRLTVT.

CDR3 residues: CASSSRTGDEAFF. CDR3 sequence (DNA): TGCGCCAGCAGCTCCCGGACAGGGGATGAAGCTTTCTTT. The chain joins TRBV4-1 to TRBJ1-1, with TRBD1 matching over 9 bases. The CDR3 loop spans 13 amino acids. The germline CDR1 and CDR2 sequences are MGHRA and YSYEKL. V dropped 5 bases and J dropped 7; count of bases not matched to a gene: 5.

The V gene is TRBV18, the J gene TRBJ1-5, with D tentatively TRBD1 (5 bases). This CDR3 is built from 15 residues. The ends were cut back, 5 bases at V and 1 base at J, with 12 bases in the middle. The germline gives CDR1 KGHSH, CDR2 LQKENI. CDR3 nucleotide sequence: TGTGCCAGCTCATCCACGGGACGGAGCAATCAGCCCCAGCATTTT. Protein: CASSSTGRSNQPQHF.

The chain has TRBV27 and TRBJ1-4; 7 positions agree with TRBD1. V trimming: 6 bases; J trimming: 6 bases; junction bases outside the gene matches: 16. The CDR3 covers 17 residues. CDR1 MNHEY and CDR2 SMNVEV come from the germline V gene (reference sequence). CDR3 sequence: CASRDDRDESPDEKLFF. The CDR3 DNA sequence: TGTGCCAGCAGGGACGACAGGGATGAGAGCCCAGATGAAAAACTGTTTTTT.

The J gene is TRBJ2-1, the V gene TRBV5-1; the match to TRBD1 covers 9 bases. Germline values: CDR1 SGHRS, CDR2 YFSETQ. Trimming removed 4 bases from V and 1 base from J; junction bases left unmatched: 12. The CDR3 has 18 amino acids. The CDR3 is CASSGPGQGPISYNEQFF. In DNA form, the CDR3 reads TGCGCCAGCAGCGGCCCGGGACAGGGTCCCATATCCTACAATGAGCAGTTCTTC.

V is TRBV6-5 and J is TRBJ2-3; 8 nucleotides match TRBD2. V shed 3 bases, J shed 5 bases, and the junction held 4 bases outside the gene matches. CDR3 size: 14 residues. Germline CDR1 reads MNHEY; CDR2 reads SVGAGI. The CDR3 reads CASSYERELDTQYF. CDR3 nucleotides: TGTGCCAGCAGTTATGAGCGGGAGTTAGATACGCAGTATTTT.

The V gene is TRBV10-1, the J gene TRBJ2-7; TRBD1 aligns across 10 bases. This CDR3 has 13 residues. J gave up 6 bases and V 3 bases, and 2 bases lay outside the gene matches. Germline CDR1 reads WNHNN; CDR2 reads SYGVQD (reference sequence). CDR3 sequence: CASSDRQGAEQYF. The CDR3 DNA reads TGCGCCAGCAGTGATCGACAGGGGGCCGAGCAGTACTTC.

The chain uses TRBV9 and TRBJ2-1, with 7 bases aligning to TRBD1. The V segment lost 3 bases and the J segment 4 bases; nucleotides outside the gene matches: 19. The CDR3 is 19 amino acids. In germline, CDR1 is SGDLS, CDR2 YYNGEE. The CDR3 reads CASSANPRDSTISYNEQFF. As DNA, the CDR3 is TGTGCCAGCAGCGCGAATCCTAGGGACAGCACAATCTCTTACAATGAGCAGTTCTTC. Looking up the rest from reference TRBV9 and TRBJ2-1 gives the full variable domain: DSGVTQTPKHLITATGQRVTLRCSPRSGDLSVYWYQQSLDQGLQFLIQYYNGEERAKGNILERFSAQQFPDLHSELNLSSLELGDSALYFCASSANPRDSTISYNEQFFGPGTRLTVL.

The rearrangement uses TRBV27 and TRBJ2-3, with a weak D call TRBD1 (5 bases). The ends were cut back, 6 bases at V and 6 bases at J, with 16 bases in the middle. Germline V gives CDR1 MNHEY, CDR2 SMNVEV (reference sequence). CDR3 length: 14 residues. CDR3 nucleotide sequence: TGTGCCAGCAGGACCTTTGGGGCTCCGGATACGCAGTATTTT. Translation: CASRTFGAPDTQYF.

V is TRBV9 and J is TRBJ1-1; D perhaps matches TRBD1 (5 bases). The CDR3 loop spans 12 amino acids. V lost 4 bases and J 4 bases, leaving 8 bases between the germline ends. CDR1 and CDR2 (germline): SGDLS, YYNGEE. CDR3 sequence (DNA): TGTGCCAGCAGCCCAGGGTTCACTGAAGCTTTCTTT. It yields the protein CASSPGFTEAFF.

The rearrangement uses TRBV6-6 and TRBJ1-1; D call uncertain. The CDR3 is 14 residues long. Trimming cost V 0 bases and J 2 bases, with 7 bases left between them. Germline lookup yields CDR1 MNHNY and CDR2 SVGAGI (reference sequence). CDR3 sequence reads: CASSYSTANTEAFF. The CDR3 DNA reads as TGTGCCAGCAGTTACTCGACCGCCAACACTGAAGCTTTCTTT.

The CDR3 reads CASREQGDYEQYF. In DNA form, the CDR3 reads TGTGCCAGTAGGGAACAGGGCGACTACGAGCAGTACTTC. The chain carries TRBV19 and TRBJ2-7; tentative D call: TRBD1 (6 bases). The CDR3 spans 13 residues. Germline CDR1 reads LNHDA; CDR2 reads SQIVND (reference sequence). V shed 6 bases and J shed 3 bases, with 12 bases lying between them. The variable domain in full, with the rest retrieved from reference TRBV19 and TRBJ2-7, is DGGITQSPKYLFRKEGQNVTLSCEQNLNHDAMYWYRQDPGQGLRLIYYSQIVNDFQKGDIAEGYSVSREKKESFPLTVTSAQKNPTAFYLCASREQGDYEQYFGPGTRLTVT.

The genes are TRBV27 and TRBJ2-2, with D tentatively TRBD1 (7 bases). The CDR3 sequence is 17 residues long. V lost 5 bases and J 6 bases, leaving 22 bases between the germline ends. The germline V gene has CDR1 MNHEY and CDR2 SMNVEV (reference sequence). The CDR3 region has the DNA TGTGCCAGCAGTATAAAGAGGCAGGGGGTAGCGGCCGGGGAGCTGTTTTTT. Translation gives CASSIKRQGVAAGELFF.

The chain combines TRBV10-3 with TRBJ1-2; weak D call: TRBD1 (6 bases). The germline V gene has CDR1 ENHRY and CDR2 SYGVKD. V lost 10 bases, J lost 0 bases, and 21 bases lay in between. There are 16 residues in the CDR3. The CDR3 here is CATEATRGAPNYGYTF. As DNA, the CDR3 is TGTGCCACCGAGGCGACCAGGGGCGCCCCTAACTATGGCTACACCTTC.

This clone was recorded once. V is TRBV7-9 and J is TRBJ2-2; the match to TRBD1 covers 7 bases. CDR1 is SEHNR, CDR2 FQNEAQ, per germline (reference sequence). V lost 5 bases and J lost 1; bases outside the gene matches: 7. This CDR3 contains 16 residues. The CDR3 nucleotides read TGTGCCAGCAGCCTACAGGGGAGTTGGAACACCGGGGAGCTGTTTTTT. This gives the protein CASSLQGSWNTGELFF.

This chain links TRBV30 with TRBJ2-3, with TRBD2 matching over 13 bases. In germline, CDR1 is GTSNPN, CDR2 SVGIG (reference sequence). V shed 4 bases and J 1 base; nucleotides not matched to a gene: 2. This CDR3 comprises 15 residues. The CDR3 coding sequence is TGTGCCTGGAACGGACTAGCGGGAGGCACAGATACGCAGTATTTT. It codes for CAWNGLAGGTDTQYF.

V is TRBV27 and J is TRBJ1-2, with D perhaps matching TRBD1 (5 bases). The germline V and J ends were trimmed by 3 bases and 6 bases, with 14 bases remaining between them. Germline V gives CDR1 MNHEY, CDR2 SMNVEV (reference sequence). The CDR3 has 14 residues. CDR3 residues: CASSLARRGHGYTF. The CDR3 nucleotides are TGTGCCAGCAGTTTGGCCAGGAGGGGACATGGCTACACCTTC.

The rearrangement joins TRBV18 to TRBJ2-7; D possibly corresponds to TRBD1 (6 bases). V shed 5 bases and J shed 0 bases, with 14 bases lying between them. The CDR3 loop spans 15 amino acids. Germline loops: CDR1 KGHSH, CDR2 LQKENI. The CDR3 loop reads CASSSAQGSSYEQYF. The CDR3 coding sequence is TGTGCCAGCTCATCCGCACAGGGTAGCTCCTACGAGCAGTACTTC.

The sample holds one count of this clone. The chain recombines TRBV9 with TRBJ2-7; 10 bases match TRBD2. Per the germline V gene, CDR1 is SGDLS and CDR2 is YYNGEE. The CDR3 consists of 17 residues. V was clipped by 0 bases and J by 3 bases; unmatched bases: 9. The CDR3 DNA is TGTGCCAGCAGCGTAGCAGCGGGAGGGCCTCAGATCTACGAGCAGTACTTC. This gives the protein CASSVAAGGPQIYEQYF.

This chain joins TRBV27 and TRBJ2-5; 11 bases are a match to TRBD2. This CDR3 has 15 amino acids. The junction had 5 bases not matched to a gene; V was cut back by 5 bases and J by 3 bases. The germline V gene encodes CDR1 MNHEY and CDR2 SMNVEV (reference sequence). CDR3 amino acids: CASSPGTSGEETQYF. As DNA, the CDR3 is TGTGCCAGCAGTCCCGGGACTAGCGGAGAAGAGACCCAGTACTTC.

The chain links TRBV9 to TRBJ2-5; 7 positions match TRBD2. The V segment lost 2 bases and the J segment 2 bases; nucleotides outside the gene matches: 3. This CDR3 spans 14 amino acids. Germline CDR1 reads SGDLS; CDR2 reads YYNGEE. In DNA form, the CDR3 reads TGTGCCAGCAGCGTCCTAGCGGAACAAGAGACCCAGTACTTC. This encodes CASSVLAEQETQYF.

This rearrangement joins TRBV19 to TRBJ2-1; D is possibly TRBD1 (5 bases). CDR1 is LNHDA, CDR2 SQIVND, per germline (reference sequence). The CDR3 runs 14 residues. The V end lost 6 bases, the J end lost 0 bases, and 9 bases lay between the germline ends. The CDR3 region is CASRETDSYNEQFF. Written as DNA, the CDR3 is TGTGCCAGTAGAGAGACAGACTCCTACAATGAGCAGTTCTTC.

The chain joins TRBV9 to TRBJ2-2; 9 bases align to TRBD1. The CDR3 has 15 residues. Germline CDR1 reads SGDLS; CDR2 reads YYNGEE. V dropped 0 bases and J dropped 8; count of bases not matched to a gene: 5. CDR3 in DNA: TGTGCCAGCAGCGTAGGGCCAGGGACAGGGGGGGAGCTGTTTTTT. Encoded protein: CASSVGPGTGGELFF.

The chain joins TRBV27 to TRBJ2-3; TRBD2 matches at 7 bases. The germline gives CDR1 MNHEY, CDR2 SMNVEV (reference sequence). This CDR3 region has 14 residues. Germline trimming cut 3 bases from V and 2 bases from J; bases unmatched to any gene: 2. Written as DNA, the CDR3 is TGTGCCAGCAGTTTCCGACTAGCCACAGATACGCAGTATTTT. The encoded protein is CASSFRLATDTQYF.

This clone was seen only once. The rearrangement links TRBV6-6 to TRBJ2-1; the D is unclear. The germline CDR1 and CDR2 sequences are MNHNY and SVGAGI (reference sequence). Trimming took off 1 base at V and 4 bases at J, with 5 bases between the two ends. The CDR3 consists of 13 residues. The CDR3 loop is CASSYFEYNEQFF. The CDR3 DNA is TGTGCCAGCAGTTACTTCGAGTACAATGAGCAGTTCTTC.